The 20 T cell receptor beta chains below were found in one sample sequenced in a study of blood T cells in healthy people across ages. Next came a second PCR, run for roughly 6 to 11 cycles, which used a sample-barcoded 5' primer along with a J-beta primer mix. TCRdb used MiXCR to reprocess the 5' RACE reads, holding one entry per CDR3 protein. The table lists over a million distinct CDR3 sequences, under 30% of them singletons. The same sample was also studied in work on T cells of mothers and their children.

Sequenced material: blood. The source is a girl aged 2-10 years in good health.

This clonotype was seen only a few times. V usage is TRBV28 and J usage is TRBJ2-7; a possible D gene is TRBD1 (6 bases). This CDR3 comprises 16 residues. CDR1 MDHEN and CDR2 SYDVKM come from the germline V gene. Trimming stripped 7 bases from V and 3 bases from J, with 22 bases between. The CDR3 is CASTLSGAIGGYEQYF. The CDR3 DNA sequence: TGTGCCAGCACCCTCTCAGGGGCAATAGGAGGCTACGAGCAGTACTTC.

This clonotype came up a few times. The V gene is TRBV28, the J gene TRBJ2-5, with a tentative D call TRBD1 (8 bases). CDR3 length: 18 amino acids. The germline gives CDR1 MDHEN, CDR2 SYDVKM. With 5 bases removed from V and 2 bases from J, the gap between germline ends came to 24 bases. CDR3 sequence: CASSERGQDLAEQETQYF. CDR3 sequence (DNA): TGTGCCAGCAGTGAACGGGGACAGGATCTAGCGGAACAAGAGACCCAGTACTTC.

This clonotype was seen only a few times. The rearrangement links TRBV7-6 to TRBJ1-1; TRBD1 agrees at 10 bases. After removal of 0 bases from V and 5 bases from J, the junction contained 6 bases not matched to a gene. The CDR3 runs 16 residues. Germline V gives CDR1 SGHVS, CDR2 FNYEAQ. The CDR3 nucleotides are TGTGCCAGCAGCTTAGCGCAGGGACAGGGGTCAACTGAAGCTTTCTTT. Its translation is CASSLAQGQGSTEAFF.

V and J are TRBV9 and TRBJ1-2, with unresolved D. V lost 3 bases and J lost 8, with 14 bases in between. Germline V gene lookup returns CDR1 SGDLS and CDR2 YYNGEE. The CDR3 is made up of 13 amino acids. CDR3 region: CASSAATRVGYTF. The CDR3 DNA follows: TGTGCCAGCAGCGCCGCGACCCGCGTAGGCTACACCTTC.

V is TRBV11-2 and J is TRBJ1-2; TRBD1 matches at 8 bases. CDR1 is SGHAT, CDR2 FQNNGV, per germline. This CDR3 is 14 amino acids long. J gave up 10 bases and V 5 bases, and 12 bases lay outside the gene matches. DNA for the CDR3: TGTGCCAGCAGCCCGACAGGGGAGCAGGTTGACTACACCTTC. Residues: CASSPTGEQVDYTF.

The genes are TRBV20-1 and TRBJ2-7; D gene uncertain. The CDR3 extends over 13 amino acids. Trimming pared 5 bases from V and 0 bases from J, leaving 11 bases between. In germline, CDR1 is DFQATT, CDR2 SNEGSKA (reference sequence). CDR3 amino acids: CSAPPPSSYEQYF. DNA of the CDR3: TGCAGTGCTCCCCCTCCGAGCTCCTACGAGCAGTACTTC.

The CDR3 DNA reads as TGCAGCGTTGAAACTAGCGGGGGCCAAGAGACCCAGTACTTC. Its translation is CSVETSGGQETQYF. V and J are TRBV29-1 and TRBJ2-5; 11 bases fit TRBD2. The V segment lost 2 bases and the J segment 1 base; nucleotides outside the gene matches: 0. Germline V gene sequence: CDR1 SQVTM, CDR2 ANQGSEA. There are 14 residues in the CDR3.

The V and J genes are TRBV6-5 and TRBJ2-4, with D possibly TRBD2 on 5 matching bases. The CDR3 extends over 13 amino acids. Trimming removed 5 bases at V and 8 bases at J, with 13 bases between. Germline assignment: CDR1 MNHEY and CDR2 SVGAGI. The CDR3 spells CASSGIGLHIQYF. DNA of the CDR3: TGTGCCAGCAGTGGCATCGGACTTCACATTCAGTACTTC.

V and J are TRBV20-1 and TRBJ1-2; no clear D. V was trimmed by 5 bases and J by 8 bases, leaving 12 bases between them. CDR3 length: 11 amino acids. CDR1 is DFQATT, CDR2 SNEGSKA, per germline (reference sequence). CDR3 amino acids: CSALSSLGYTF. The CDR3 DNA is TGCAGTGCTCTTTCTAGTTTGGGCTACACCTTC.

The V gene is TRBV4-1, the J gene TRBJ2-3, with D maybe TRBD2 (5 bases). V dropped 2 bases and J dropped 2 bases, with 14 bases sitting between them. The CDR3 is 16 residues long. CDR1 and CDR2 from the germline V gene are MGHRA and YSYEKL. For the CDR3, the DNA is TGCGCCAGCAGCCAAAGGGTTCGGGAATCCACAGATACGCAGTATTTT. Translation: CASSQRVRESTDTQYF.

Here the CDR3 DNA reads TGCGCCAGCAGCTTGAGCGGAACCTTGTACCAAGAGACCCAGTACTTC. Protein: CASSLSGTLYQETQYF. This chain connects TRBV5-1 to TRBJ2-5, with TRBD2 as a possible D gene (5 bases). The CDR3 length is 16 residues. Germline loops: CDR1 SGHRS, CDR2 YFSETQ. Trimming left V 1 base short and J 0 bases short, with 13 bases between.

The gene calls are TRBV6-1 and TRBJ2-3, with TRBD2 identical over 10 bases. Germline values: CDR1 MNHNS, CDR2 SASEGT. V dropped 5 bases and J dropped 1; count of bases not matched to a gene: 6. This CDR3 has 16 residues. The CDR3 region is CASSLIAGGGTDTQYF. The CDR3, as DNA: TGTGCCAGCAGTCTTATAGCGGGGGGCGGCACAGATACGCAGTATTTT.

This clonotype was picked up a small number of times. This sequence joins TRBV7-2 and TRBJ2-5, with a weak D call TRBD2 (6 bases). Deletions cut 4 bases from V and 4 bases from J, with 13 bases between. The germline V gene has CDR1 SGHTA and CDR2 FQGNSA. This CDR3 is 14 amino acids long. In DNA, the CDR3 is TGTGCCAGCAGCTCCGGACTAAACAGAGAGACCCAGTACTTC. Its protein is CASSSGLNRETQYF.

This sequence joins TRBV29-1 and TRBJ2-1, with 7 bases aligning to TRBD2. The CDR3 length is 11 residues. Per the germline V gene, CDR1 is SQVTM and CDR2 is ANQGSEA. After removal of 5 bases from V and 8 bases from J, the junction contained 3 bases not matched to a gene. This CDR3 reads CSVRLADEQFF. CDR3 DNA sequence: TGCAGCGTTAGACTAGCCGATGAGCAGTTCTTC.

The table lists this clonotype with a few counts. The rearrangement joins TRBV29-1 to TRBJ1-4; D ambiguous. The V gene lost 1 base and the J gene lost 12 bases, with 9 bases spanning the gap. CDR1 is SQVTM, CDR2 ANQGSEA, per germline. This CDR3 is built from 11 residues. CDR3 loop: CSVEVLFELFF. The CDR3 coding sequence is TGCAGCGTTGAAGTCCTCTTTGAACTGTTTTTT.

This rearrangement joins TRBV4-2 to TRBJ2-1; no definite D call. Trimming took off 2 bases at V and 9 bases at J, with 14 bases between the two ends. The CDR3 consists of 14 residues. CDR1 is LGHNA, CDR2 YNFKEQ, per germline. CDR3 sequence (DNA): TGTGCCAGCAGCCAAAGACTTAGTGAGCGTGAGCAGTTCTTC. It yields the protein CASSQRLSEREQFF.

J is TRBJ2-5 and V is TRBV6-1; TRBD2 aligns across 7 bases. Near its end, the DNA agrees better with TRBJ2-1, so the J call may be wrong. Per germline, CDR1 MNHNS and CDR2 SASEGT. This CDR3 contains 15 residues. CDR3 protein: CASSEAGGFGREQFF. CDR3 nucleotide sequence: TGTGCCAGCAGTGAAGCGGGGGGGTTTGGTCGTGAGCAGTTCTTC.

The chain carries TRBV20-1 and TRBJ2-1; the D is unclear. Germline CDR1 and CDR2: DFQATT and SNEGSKA (reference sequence). The CDR3 covers 15 residues. The V end was cut by 0 bases, the J end by 5 bases, with 14 bases between. CDR3: CSARETAPGHNEQFF. The CDR3 nucleotides read TGCAGTGCTAGAGAAACAGCGCCCGGGCACAATGAGCAGTTCTTC.

The chain uses TRBV27 and TRBJ2-3; D not certain. Germline values: CDR1 MNHEY, CDR2 SMNVEV (reference sequence). The V and J ends lost 5 bases and 0 bases respectively, with 6 bases between them. The length of the CDR3 is 13 residues. CDR3 sequence (DNA): TGTGCCAGCAGTCGCTCTAGCACAGATACGCAGTATTTT. It translates to CASSRSSTDTQYF.

The chain recombines TRBV29-1 with TRBJ1-1; unclear D gene. Between the trimmed V and J ends, which lost 4 bases and 4 bases, there was a span of 7 bases. The length of the CDR3 is 11 residues. From germline, CDR1 is SQVTM and CDR2 ANQGSEA. CDR3: CSVVDGTEAFF. For the CDR3, the DNA is TGCAGCGTTGTGGACGGCACTGAAGCTTTCTTT.